These T cell receptor beta chains were read from a single sample in a study of blood T cell repertoires in COVID-19. Sequenced by immunoSEQ multiplex PCR; TCRdb stores in-frame clones only, minus some. The sample has about 320,000 clones; 87% are singletons. Sequencing was done on a sample of PBMCs or T cells enriched from blood (not recorded which). The receptors were sampled from a young woman who had recovered from COVID-19. Both conserved end residues are part of each CDR3. Each record gives: J gene, clone size, D gene, V gene, CDR3 DNA, CDR3 protein. D genes are given only for firm matches. For some rows the clone size is stated as once, few or many, or as a class when expanded; others skip it.

J: TRBJ1-2; size: .; D: .; V: TRBV30; DNA: TGTGCCTGGACCCTTGAGGGCTGGGGCTATGGCTACACCTTC; CDR3: CAWTLEGWGYGYTF
J: TRBJ2-2; size: .; D: .; V: TRBV29-1; DNA: TGCAGCGCTAAAAGGGGAAACACCGGGGAGCTGTTTTTT; CDR3: CSAKRGNTGELFF
J: TRBJ1-5; size: few; D: TRBD1; V: TRBV2; DNA: TGTGCCAGCAGGCAGGGGGCAGGTCGCAATCAGCCCCAGCATTTT; CDR3: CASRQGAGRNQPQHF
J: TRBJ1-2; size: .; D: .; V: TRBV30; DNA: TGTGCCTGGAGTGTAGGGGGGAGGGATAACTATGGCTACACCTTC; CDR3: CAWSVGGRDNYGYTF
J: TRBJ1-1; size: .; D: TRBD1; V: TRBV11-3; DNA: TGTGCCAGCAGCTATACAGGGGCGGTGAACACTGAAGCTTTCTTT; CDR3: CASSYTGAVNTEAFF
J: TRBJ1-1; size: .; D: .; V: TRBV19; DNA: TGTGCCAGTAGGTCTGGCAGGGGCACTGAAGCTTTCTTT; CDR3: CASRSGRGTEAFF
J: TRBJ2-2; size: few; D: TRBD2; V: TRBV9; DNA: TGTGCCAGCAGTCCACTAGCGGGGGCTCCCGGGACCGGGGAGCTGTTTTTT; CDR3: CASSPLAGAPGTGELFF
J: TRBJ1-2; size: .; D: .; V: TRBV29-1; DNA: TGCAGCGTTGAGGTGAGGGGGTCGCCGGGCGGCTACACCTTC; CDR3: CSVEVRGSPGGYTF
J: TRBJ1-1; size: .; D: TRBD1; V: TRBV9; DNA: TGTGCCAGCAGCGTAGGGGTACGGACAGGGATGAACACTGAAGCTTTCTTT; CDR3: CASSVGVRTGMNTEAFF
J: TRBJ1-2; size: .; D: .; V: TRBV5-1; DNA: TGCGCCAGCAGCTACGGATTAGTGGGGCAGAGCTATGGCTACACCTTC; CDR3: CASSYGLVGQSYGYTF
J: TRBJ1-6; size: .; D: TRBD1; V: TRBV7-2; DNA: TGTGCCAGCAGCGGAACCGGGACAGCCACCATAAATTCACCCCTCCACTTT; CDR3: CASSGTGTATINSPLHF
J: TRBJ2-7; size: .; D: .; V: TRBV19; DNA: TGTGCCAGTAGTAGGCAGGGCACGGCCGAGCAGTACTTC; CDR3: CASSRQGTAEQYF
J: TRBJ1-4; size: .; D: .; V: TRBV9; DNA: TGTGCCAGCAGCGAAGAGGGTGATAGGGAAAAACTGTTTTTT; CDR3: CASSEEGDREKLFF
J: TRBJ1-2; size: .; D: .; V: TRBV27; DNA: TGTGCCAGCAGTTTAGCGGGGTTCGGCTACACCTTC; CDR3: CASSLAGFGYTF
J: TRBJ2-7; size: .; D: .; V: TRBV9; DNA: TGTGCCAGCAGCGTAGATTTCGGCAGGGGCTACGAGCAGTACTTC; CDR3: CASSVDFGRGYEQYF
J: TRBJ1-2; size: .; D: .; V: TRBV5-8; DNA: TGTGCCAGCAGCACCGGACAGCTCCATGGCTACACCTTC; CDR3: CASSTGQLHGYTF
J: TRBJ1-2; size: .; D: .; V: TRBV2; DNA: TGTGCCACAGGGTCGAAGACCCCTCCCTTC; CDR3: CATGSKTPPF
J: TRBJ1-1; size: .; D: .; V: TRBV20-1; DNA: TGCAGTGCTAGTGGTGGGCCCAACACTGAAGCTTTCTTT; CDR3: CSASGGPNTEAFF
J: TRBJ1-3; size: .; D: .; V: TRBV7-9; DNA: TGTGCCAGCAGCTTTGAGATCTCTGGAAACACCATATATTTT; CDR3: CASSFEISGNTIYF
J: TRBJ1-5; size: .; D: TRBD1; V: TRBV20-1; DNA: TGCAGTGCTAGTAGGTCGGGCGGCAGGGGGGCGGTGGGGAATCAGCCCCAGCATTTT; CDR3: CSASRSGGRGAVGNQPQHF
J: TRBJ2-7; size: .; D: TRBD2; V: TRBV30; DNA: TGTGCCTGGAGTTGGGGACTAGGTAATGACGAGCAGTACTTC; CDR3: CAWSWGLGNDEQYF
J: TRBJ1-1; size: .; D: .; V: TRBV27; DNA: TGTGCCAGCAGTTTTAATCCAGGGTCTAATCCTGAAGCTTTCTTT; CDR3: CASSFNPGSNPEAFF
J: TRBJ1-2; size: .; D: .; V: TRBV2; DNA: TGTGCCAGCAGCCGGGACACCAACTATGGCTACACCTTC; CDR3: CASSRDTNYGYTF
J: TRBJ1-1; size: .; D: .; V: TRBV5-4; DNA: TGTGCCAGCAGCTTGTTGGAGCCGAACGATGGGGAAGCTTTCTTT; CDR3: CASSLLEPNDGEAFF
J: TRBJ1-1; size: .; D: .; V: TRBV25-1; DNA: TGTGCCAGCACCCCGGGACAAAACACTGAAGCTTTCTTT; CDR3: CASTPGQNTEAFF
J: TRBJ1-2; size: .; D: .; V: TRBV14; DNA: TGTGCCAGCAGCCAGTCCGGGGGGGCGATTAACTATGGCTACACCTTC; CDR3: CASSQSGGAINYGYTF
J: TRBJ1-3; size: .; D: .; V: TRBV7-9; DNA: TGTGCCAGCAGCTTACAGATTTTCCACTCTGGAAACACCATATATTTT; CDR3: CASSLQIFHSGNTIYF
J: TRBJ1-1; size: .; D: TRBD1; V: TRBV10-3; DNA: TGTGCCATCAGTGGGGGGACAGCGACCATGAACACTGAAGCTTTCTTT; CDR3: CAISGGTATMNTEAFF
J: TRBJ2-7; size: .; D: .; V: TRBV18; DNA: TGTGCCAGCTCACCAGGTCAGTACGAGCAGTACTTC; CDR3: CASSPGQYEQYF
J: TRBJ2-7; size: .; D: .; V: TRBV5-1; DNA: TGCGCCAGCAGCCTCAGCTCCGGGACACACGAGCAGTACTTC; CDR3: CASSLSSGTHEQYF
J: TRBJ2-3; size: .; D: .; V: TRBV19; DNA: TGTGCCAGTAGTCTTCAAAGAGGCACAGATACGCAGTATTTT; CDR3: CASSLQRGTDTQYF
J: TRBJ2-3; size: .; D: TRBD2; V: TRBV5-4; DNA: TGTGCCAGCAGCGGAGCCTTATGGGACGGGAGGACAGATACGCAGTATTTT; CDR3: CASSGALWDGRTDTQYF
J: TRBJ1-6; size: .; D: .; V: TRBV30; DNA: TGTGCCTGGAGTTTCCAGTCGACAGGTGCCTATAATTCACCCCTCCACTTT; CDR3: CAWSFQSTGAYNSPLHF
J: TRBJ2-2; size: .; D: TRBD1; V: TRBV5-5; DNA: TGTGCCAGCAGCTGGACAGGGGAGTGGGAGCTGTTTTTT; CDR3: CASSWTGEWELFF
J: TRBJ2-1; size: .; D: TRBD1; V: TRBV7-9; DNA: TGTGCCAGCAGCCGCCCGGGACAGGGCGACTTCTTC; CDR3: CASSRPGQGDFF
J: TRBJ1-2; size: .; D: TRBD1; V: TRBV5-4; DNA: TGTGCCAGCAGCGGGACAGACTATGGCTACACCTTC; CDR3: CASSGTDYGYTF
J: TRBJ2-7; size: few; D: TRBD1; V: TRBV6-5; DNA: TGTGCCAGCACGACAGGGGATCGTTCCTACGAGCAGTACTTC; CDR3: CASTTGDRSYEQYF
J: TRBJ1-6; size: .; D: TRBD1; V: TRBV19; DNA: TGTGCCAGTAGAACCTCCGGGACAGCATATAATTCACCCCTCCACTTT; CDR3: CASRTSGTAYNSPLHF
J: TRBJ1-6; size: .; D: .; V: TRBV7-9; DNA: TGTGCCAGCAGCTTATACAGGGTTGGTAATTCACCCCTCCACTTT; CDR3: CASSLYRVGNSPLHF
J: TRBJ2-1; size: .; D: TRBD1; V: TRBV6-1; DNA: TGTGCCAGCAGTGAACCAAGGACAGGGGGGAATGAGCAGTTCTTC; CDR3: CASSEPRTGGNEQFF
J: TRBJ1-2; size: .; D: TRBD1; V: TRBV30; DNA: TGTGCCTGGAGGGACCGGGACAGGGGCAACTATGGCTACACCTTC; CDR3: CAWRDRDRGNYGYTF
J: TRBJ1-2; size: .; D: TRBD1; V: TRBV11-2; DNA: TGTGCCAGCAGCCGGGACAGAAACTATGGCTACACCTTC; CDR3: CASSRDRNYGYTF
J: TRBJ1-2; size: .; D: .; V: TRBV6-6; DNA: TGTGCCAGCAGCTCAGACTTGGGGGCGGACTATGGCTACACCTTC; CDR3: CASSSDLGADYGYTF
J: TRBJ1-5; size: .; D: .; V: TRBV2; DNA: TGTGCCAGCAGTAAAAACAGTGATAGCAATCAGCCCCAGCATTTT; CDR3: CASSKNSDSNQPQHF
J: TRBJ2-7; size: .; D: .; V: TRBV7-2; DNA: TGTGCCAGCAGGAGGGACAACCAAGAATACGAGCAGTACTTC; CDR3: CASRRDNQEYEQYF
J: TRBJ1-5; size: .; D: .; V: TRBV2; DNA: TGTGCCAGCAGCGAGGACAGAGGCAATCAGCCCCAGCATTTT; CDR3: CASSEDRGNQPQHF
J: TRBJ2-1; size: .; D: TRBD2; V: TRBV5-5; DNA: TGTGCCAGCAGCCTAGAGCGGGGCTCCTACAATGAGCAGTTCTTC; CDR3: CASSLERGSYNEQFF
J: TRBJ2-7; size: .; D: .; V: TRBV2; DNA: TGTGCCAGCACTGGAGGAACCCCCGCCGCGAACTTC; CDR3: CASTGGTPAANF
J: TRBJ1-4; size: .; D: .; V: TRBV7-9; DNA: TGTGCCAGCAGCTTAGCGCGGGGGGCTGAAGAAAAACTGTTTTTT; CDR3: CASSLARGAEEKLFF
J: TRBJ2-2; size: .; D: .; V: TRBV5-1; DNA: TGCGCCAGCAGCCTAGGACAACCGAACACCGGGGAGCTGTTTTTT; CDR3: CASSLGQPNTGELFF
J: TRBJ2-7; size: once; D: TRBD1; V: TRBV9; DNA: TGTGCCAGCAGCAGTGGGGGGGACAGGGGCTCCTACGAGCAGTACTTC; CDR3: CASSSGGDRGSYEQYF
J: TRBJ2-2; size: .; D: TRBD2; V: TRBV30; DNA: TGTGCCTGGAGTCTTGGGAGGGTAGGCACCGGGGAGCTGTTTTTT; CDR3: CAWSLGRVGTGELFF
J: TRBJ1-5; size: once; D: .; V: TRBV25-1; DNA: TGTGCCAGCAGTGACCCGAGGGGCGGGAATAGCAATCAGCCCCAGCATTTT; CDR3: CASSDPRGGNSNQPQHF
J: TRBJ1-4; size: few; D: .; V: TRBV9; DNA: TGTGCCAGCAGCGGCTCCACAGCAACTAATGAAAAACTGTTTTTT; CDR3: CASSGSTATNEKLFF
J: TRBJ2-5; size: once; D: TRBD1; V: TRBV14; DNA: TGTGCCAGCAGACCCGGACAGGGGGGGAAGACCCAGTACTTC; CDR3: CASRPGQGGKTQYF